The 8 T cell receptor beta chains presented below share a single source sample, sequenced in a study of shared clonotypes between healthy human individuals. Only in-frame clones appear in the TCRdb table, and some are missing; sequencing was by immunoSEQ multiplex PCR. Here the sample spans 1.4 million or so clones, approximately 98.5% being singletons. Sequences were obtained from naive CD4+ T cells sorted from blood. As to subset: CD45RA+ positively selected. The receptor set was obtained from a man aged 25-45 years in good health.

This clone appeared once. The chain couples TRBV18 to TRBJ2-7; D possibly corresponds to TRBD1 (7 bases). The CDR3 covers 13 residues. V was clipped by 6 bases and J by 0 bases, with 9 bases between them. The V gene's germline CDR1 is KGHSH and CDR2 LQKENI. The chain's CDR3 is CASSQGGSYEQYF. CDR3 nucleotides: TGTGCCAGCTCGCAGGGGGGCTCCTACGAGCAGTACTTC.

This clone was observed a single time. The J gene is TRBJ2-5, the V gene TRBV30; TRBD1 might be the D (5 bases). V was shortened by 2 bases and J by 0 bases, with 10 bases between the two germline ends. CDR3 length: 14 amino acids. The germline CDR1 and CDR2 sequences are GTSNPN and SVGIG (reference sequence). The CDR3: CAWSNPGYQETQYF. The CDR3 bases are TGTGCCTGGAGTAACCCAGGGTACCAAGAGACCCAGTACTTC.

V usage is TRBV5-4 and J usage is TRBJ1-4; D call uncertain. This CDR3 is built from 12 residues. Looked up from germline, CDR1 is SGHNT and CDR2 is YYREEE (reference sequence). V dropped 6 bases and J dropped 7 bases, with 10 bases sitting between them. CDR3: CASNQVGEKLFF. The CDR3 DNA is TGTGCCAGCAATCAAGTTGGTGAAAAACTGTTTTTT.

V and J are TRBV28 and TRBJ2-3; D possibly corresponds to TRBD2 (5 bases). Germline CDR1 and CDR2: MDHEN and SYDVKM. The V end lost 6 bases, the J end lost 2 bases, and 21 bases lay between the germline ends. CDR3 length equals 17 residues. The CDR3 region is CASSLRRGAELTDTQYF. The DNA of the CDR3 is TGTGCCAGCAGCCTAAGGAGAGGAGCGGAGCTCACAGATACGCAGTATTTT.

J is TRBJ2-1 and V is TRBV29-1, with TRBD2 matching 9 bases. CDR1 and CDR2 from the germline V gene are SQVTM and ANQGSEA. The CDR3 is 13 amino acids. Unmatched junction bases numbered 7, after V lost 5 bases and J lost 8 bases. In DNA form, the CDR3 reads TGCAGCGTTATAGCGGGAGTTGGCGATGAGCAGTTCTTC. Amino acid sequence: CSVIAGVGDEQFF.

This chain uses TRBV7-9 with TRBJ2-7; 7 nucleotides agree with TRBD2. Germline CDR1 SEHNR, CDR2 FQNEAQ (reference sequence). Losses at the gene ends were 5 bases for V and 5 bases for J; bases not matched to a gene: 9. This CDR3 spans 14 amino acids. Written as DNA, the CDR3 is TGTGCCAGCAGCCCAGGGAGGGGCGCCAACGAGCAGTACTTC. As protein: CASSPGRGANEQYF.

CDR3 sequence (DNA): TGCGCCAGCCAAACTAGCGGGACCTACAATGAGCAGTTCTTC. This translates into CASQTSGTYNEQFF. The chain couples TRBV5-1 to TRBJ2-1; TRBD2 aligns across 10 bases. Germline-derived CDR1 and CDR2 are SGHRS and YFSETQ. J gave up 2 bases and V 7 bases, and 3 bases lay outside the gene matches. CDR3 length equals 14 residues.

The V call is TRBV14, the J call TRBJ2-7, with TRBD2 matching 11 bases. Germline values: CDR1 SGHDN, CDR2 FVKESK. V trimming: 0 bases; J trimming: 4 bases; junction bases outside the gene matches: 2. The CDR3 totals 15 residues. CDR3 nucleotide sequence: TGTGCCAGCAGCCAAGAACTAGCGGGAGCTTACGAGCAGTACTTC. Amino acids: CASSQELAGAYEQYF.